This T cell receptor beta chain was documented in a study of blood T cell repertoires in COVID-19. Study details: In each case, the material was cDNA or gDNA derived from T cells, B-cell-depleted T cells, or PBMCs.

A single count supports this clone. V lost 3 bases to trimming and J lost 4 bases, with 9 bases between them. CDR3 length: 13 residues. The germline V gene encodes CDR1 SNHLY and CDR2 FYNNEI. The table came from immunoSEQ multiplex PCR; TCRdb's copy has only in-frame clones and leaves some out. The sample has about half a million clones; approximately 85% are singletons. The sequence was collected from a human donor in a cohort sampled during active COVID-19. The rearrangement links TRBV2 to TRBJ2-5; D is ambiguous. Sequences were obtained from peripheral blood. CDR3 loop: CASSESRRETQYF. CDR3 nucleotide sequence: TGTGCCAGCAGTGAGTCTAGACGAGAGACCCAGTACTTC.